Below are 13 T cell receptor beta chains sequenced from a single sample in a study of Ad26.COV2.S vaccination and SARS-CoV-2 variants. Treatment meaning: some 20 received Ad26.COV2.S at low or high dose, single or two shots; about 5 received placebo; per-sample allocation not given. On day 63 after the first injection, vaccine and placebo recipients gave samples. TCRdb's table, derived via immunoSEQ multiplex PCR, lists solely in-frame clones and lacks some. The sample has 290,000 or so clones; approximately 89% are singletons. The material sequenced was peripheral blood, taken in a trial of Ad26.COV2.S vaccine versus placebo. These receptors all stem from a person between 18 and 59 years old who received the Ad26.COV2.S COVID-19 vaccine or a placebo.

This sequence joins TRBV7-2 and TRBJ2-5; no definite D call. The CDR3 covers 14 residues. Germline-derived CDR1 and CDR2 are SGHTA and FQGNSA. The V end was cut by 2 bases, the J end by 1 base, with 8 bases between. CDR3 DNA sequence: TGTGCCAGCAGCTTACGGCTTTTCCAAGAGACCCAGTACTTC. Encoded protein: CASSLRLFQETQYF.

The rearrangement links TRBV7-9 to TRBJ1-5; a weak D match, TRBD1 (6 bases). Trimming removed 8 bases at V and 4 bases at J, with 18 bases between. In germline, CDR1 is SEHNR, CDR2 FQNEAQ (reference sequence). The length of the CDR3 is 15 residues. CDR3 nucleotides: TGTGCCAGCGGGCGGGGAACAGGGAGAAATCAGCCCCAGCATTTT. Translating gives CASGRGTGRNQPQHF. The full variable domain, in which reference TRBV7-9 and TRBJ1-5 provide the parts outside the CDR3, is DTGVSQNPRHKITKRGQNVTFRCDPISEHNRLYWYRQTLGQGPEFLTYFQNEAQLEKSRLLSDRFSAERPKGSFSTLEIQRTEQGDSAMYLCASGRGTGRNQPQHFGDGTRLSIL.

J is TRBJ2-7 and V is TRBV11-2; TRBD1 matches at 8 bases. This CDR3 is 15 amino acids long. After removal of 0 bases from V and 2 bases from J, the junction contained 3 bases not matched to a gene. Germline V gene data show CDR1 as SGHAT and CDR2 as FQNNGV. The DNA for the CDR3 is TGTGCCAGCAGCTTAGAAGGACAGGGAACCTACGAGCAGTACTTC. It yields the protein CASSLEGQGTYEQYF. Drawing the rest from reference TRBV11-2 and TRBJ2-7, the complete variable domain is EAGVAQSPRYKIIEKRQSVAFWCNPISGHATLYWYQQILGQGPKLLIQFQNNGVVDDSQLPKDRFSAERLKGVDSTLKIQPAKLEDSAVYLCASSLEGQGTYEQYFGPGTRLTVT.

This clone was detected only a few times. The V and J genes are TRBV6-5 and TRBJ2-5; D may be TRBD1 or TRBD2 (5 bases each). V lost 2 bases to trimming and J lost 5 bases, with 15 bases between them. The CDR3 loop spans 15 amino acids. From germline, CDR1 is MNHEY and CDR2 SVGAGI. As DNA, the CDR3 is TGTGCCAGCAGTTACGGGACGACGTCGGCGGAGACCCAGTACTTC. This sequence encodes CASSYGTTSAETQYF.

The J gene is TRBJ2-4, the V gene TRBV2; a possible D gene is TRBD1 (6 bases). The CDR3 contains 16 residues. V gave up 2 bases and J gave up 0 bases, with 11 bases separating them. Germline V lookup: CDR1 SNHLY, CDR2 FYNNEI. CDR3 protein: CASSELWGQAKNIQYF. CDR3 nucleotides: TGTGCCAGCAGTGAATTGTGGGGGCAAGCCAAAAACATTCAGTACTTC.

The chain links TRBV3-1 (or the pseudogene TRBV3-2) to TRBJ1-4; maybe TRBD1 (6 bases). Germline CDR1 is LGHDT and CDR2 is YNNKEL (reference sequence). CDR3 size: 16 residues. The ends were cut back, 4 bases at V and 7 bases at J, with 19 bases in the middle. CDR3 sequence: CASSPAGGGVVEKLFF. CDR3 DNA: TGTGCCAGCAGCCCCGCTGGGGGGGGCGTCGTTGAAAAACTGTTTTTT.

This chain uses TRBV6-5 with TRBJ1-1, with unresolved D. The V end lost 6 bases, the J end lost 6 bases, and 14 bases lay between the germline ends. CDR3 length: 13 residues. Germline CDR1 is MNHEY and CDR2 is SVGAGI. CDR3 protein: CASRLGLAPEAFF. Written as DNA, the CDR3 is TGTGCCAGCAGATTGGGCCTTGCTCCTGAAGCTTTCTTT.

The CDR3 DNA is TGTGCCAGCAGTGAATACGCGGGGGGCTACGAGCAGTACTTC. It yields the protein CASSEYAGGYEQYF. The rearrangement links TRBV25-1 to TRBJ2-7, with TRBD2 identical over 8 bases. The CDR3 loop spans 14 amino acids. Germline CDR1 MGHDK, CDR2 SYGVNS. The V segment lost 0 bases and the J segment 3 bases; nucleotides outside the gene matches: 1.

This chain links TRBV7-6 with TRBJ1-2; D not resolved. The germline V and J ends were trimmed by 5 bases and 7 bases, with 17 bases remaining between them. The CDR3 loop spans 14 amino acids. CDR1 is SGHVS, CDR2 FNYEAQ, per germline. The CDR3 protein is CASSNRGGGSGYTF. Here the CDR3 DNA reads TGTGCCAGCAGCAACCGAGGAGGCGGTAGTGGCTACACCTTC.

J is TRBJ1-1 and V is TRBV19, with TRBD1 matching 10 bases. Germline trimming cut 8 bases from V and 4 bases from J; bases unmatched to any gene: 7. CDR3 length: 14 residues. Germline-derived CDR1 and CDR2 are LNHDA and SQIVND (reference sequence). The CDR3 nucleotides are TGTGCCAGTGCCCCCGGGGACAGGGGCACTGAAGCTTTCTTT. Amino acid sequence: CASAPGDRGTEAFF. The variable domain in full, completed from reference TRBV19 and TRBJ1-1, reads DGGITQSPKYLFRKEGQNVTLSCEQNLNHDAMYWYRQDPGQGLRLIYYSQIVNDFQKGDIAEGYSVSREKKESFPLTVTSAQKNPTAFYLCASAPGDRGTEAFFGQGTRLTVV.

The J gene is TRBJ2-7, the V gene TRBV10-3, with 9 bases matching TRBD1. CDR3 length: 14 amino acids. The trim removed 4 bases at V and 5 bases at J, leaving 6 bases unmatched. Germline values: CDR1 ENHRY, CDR2 SYGVKD. CDR3 sequence (DNA): TGTGCCATCAGTGCCGTGGGACAGGGAGACGAGCAGTACTTC. Its translation: CAISAVGQGDEQYF.

The J gene is TRBJ2-5, the V gene TRBV29-1; D may be TRBD1 or TRBD2 (5 bases each). The germline V and J ends were trimmed by 5 bases and 4 bases, with 14 bases remaining between them. The germline V gene has CDR1 SQVTM and CDR2 ANQGSEA. The CDR3 sequence is 13 residues long. The CDR3 reads CSVLVGGGETQYF. In DNA, the CDR3 is TGCAGCGTTCTGGTTGGGGGTGGAGAGACCCAGTACTTC.

The chain uses TRBV7-2 and TRBJ1-1; D unclear. V lost 0 bases and J 1 base, leaving 9 bases between the germline ends. Germline V gene lookup returns CDR1 SGHTA and CDR2 FQGNSA. The CDR3 extends over 15 amino acids. The CDR3 DNA follows: TGTGCCAGCAGCTTAGCAGGTCTTTCGAACACTGAAGCTTTCTTT. Protein: CASSLAGLSNTEAFF.